The 31 T cell receptor beta chains listed next were all sequenced from one sample in a study of CD8 T cells in ankylosing spondylitis. TCRdb redid the calling of the 5' RACE reads with MiXCR, one entry per CDR3 protein. The sample lists 240,000 or so distinct CDR3 sequences; around 9.2% were seen once. The sample was blood, either unsorted or a sorted T cell fraction (not recorded which). These receptors originate from a male donor with ankylosing spondylitis or in good health (not recorded which).

This sequence joins TRBV7-2 and TRBJ2-7, with 8 bases fitting TRBD1. The V segment lost 3 bases and the J segment 6 bases; nucleotides outside the gene matches: 7. Germline V lookup: CDR1 SGHTA, CDR2 FQGNSA. CDR3 length: 14 residues. In DNA, the CDR3 is TGTGCCAGCAGCTTCAGACAGGGGTTTTCCGAGCAGTACTTC. Translation: CASSFRQGFSEQYF.

Ten or more counts support this clonotype. CDR3: CASSPGGGPSYEQYF. DNA for the CDR3: TGTGCCAGCAGCCCAGGGGGGGGGCCCTCCTACGAGCAGTACTTC. J is TRBJ2-7 and V is TRBV7-2, with D tentatively TRBD1 or TRBD2 (7 bases each). Trimming left V 5 bases short and J 0 bases short, with 14 bases between. The CDR3 spans 15 residues. Germline V lookup: CDR1 SGHTA, CDR2 FQGNSA.

This clonotype was seen repeatedly, ten times or more. This sequence joins TRBV6-2 or TRBV6-3 and TRBJ2-1; no clear D. The V and J ends lost 0 bases and 8 bases respectively, with 11 bases between them. The CDR3 has 14 residues. Per the germline V gene, CDR1 is MNHEY and CDR2 is SVGEGT. CDR3: CASSYSLRIDEQFF. CDR3 DNA sequence: TGTGCCAGCAGTTACTCATTGCGAATCGATGAGCAGTTCTTC.

This clonotype was detected many times. This chain joins TRBV7-2 and TRBJ1-1, with TRBD1 matching 10 bases. The CDR3 consists of 15 residues. From germline, CDR1 is SGHTA and CDR2 FQGNSA. With V trimmed by 4 bases and J by 3 bases, 5 bases remained unmatched. CDR3: CASSYDRGPYTEAFF. As DNA, the CDR3 is TGTGCCAGCAGCTACGACAGGGGGCCTTACACTGAAGCTTTCTTT.

This clonotype was counted at least ten times. The chain couples TRBV12-3 or TRBV12-4 to TRBJ2-7, with D hard to call. The V gene lost 5 bases and the J gene lost 4 bases, with 6 bases spanning the gap. The CDR3 is 11 amino acids. CDR3 nucleotides: TGTGCCAGCAGTCCGGGTTACGAGCAGTACTTC. Translating it yields CASSPGYEQYF.

V gene TRBV27 combines with J gene TRBJ2-2; D might be TRBD2 (5 bases). Trimming removed 6 bases from V and 7 bases from J, with 21 bases in between. This CDR3 contains 16 residues. Germline values: CDR1 MNHEY, CDR2 SMNVEV (reference sequence). CDR3 nucleotides: TGTGCCAGCAGCACAACCCGGGGAGAATACAGCGGGGAGCTGTTTTTT. Translating gives CASSTTRGEYSGELFF.

In this sample, this clonotype turned up many times. CDR3 residues: CSVDFGQNQPQHF. In DNA form, the CDR3 reads TGCAGCGTTGATTTCGGTCAAAATCAGCCCCAGCATTTT. The chain is built from TRBV29-1 and TRBJ1-5; no definite D call. This CDR3 comprises 13 residues. V lost 3 bases and J 4 bases, leaving 10 bases between the germline ends. Germline lookup yields CDR1 SQVTM and CDR2 ANQGSEA. Filled out from reference TRBV29-1 and TRBJ1-5, the complete variable domain reads SAVISQKPSRDICQRGTSLTIQCQVDSQVTMMFWYRQQPGQSLTLIATANQGSEATYESGFVIDKFPISRPNLTFSTLTVSNMSPEDSSIYLCSVDFGQNQPQHFGDGTRLSIL.

This clonotype was counted at least ten times. This rearrangement joins TRBV10-3 to TRBJ2-7; 8 bases fit TRBD1. CDR3 size: 15 residues. J lost 4 bases, V lost 3 bases, and 8 bases had no gene match. In germline, CDR1 is ENHRY, CDR2 SYGVKD. CDR3 sequence (DNA): TGTGCCATCAGTGACTATTACAGGGGGAGGTACGAGCAGTACTTC. It encodes CAISDYYRGRYEQYF.

This clonotype came up a few times. The chain recombines TRBV27 with TRBJ2-7; 9 positions match TRBD2. With 2 bases clipped from V and 10 bases from J, the junction kept 6 bases outside the gene matches. Per germline, CDR1 MNHEY and CDR2 SMNVEV (reference sequence). This CDR3 is 13 amino acids long. The CDR3 bases are TGTGCCAGCAGTTTAGAGCGGGGGGCCATCCAGTACTTC. Its translation: CASSLERGAIQYF.

In this sample, this clonotype turned up many times. The chain recombines TRBV5-5 with TRBJ2-1, with D possibly being TRBD2 (5 bases). Trimming removed 1 base from V and 7 bases from J, with 21 bases in between. Per germline, CDR1 SGHKS and CDR2 YYEKEE (reference sequence). This CDR3 has 17 residues. CDR3 DNA sequence: TGTGCCAGCAGCTTGACTAGACAAGCGCAGAGTGGGAATGAGCAGTTCTTC. This gives the protein CASSLTRQAQSGNEQFF.

This clonotype has ten or more counts. V is TRBV10-3 and J is TRBJ2-3; D is perhaps TRBD2 (6 bases). The CDR3 has 15 residues. V dropped 0 bases and J dropped 7 bases, with 14 bases sitting between them. The germline V gene has CDR1 ENHRY and CDR2 SYGVKD. The CDR3 DNA reads as TGTGCCATCAGTGAGTCGGGACTCATACCTTATACGCAGTATTTT. Translated: CAISESGLIPYTQYF.

This clonotype was observed a few times. V and J are TRBV6-6 and TRBJ2-3; weak D call: TRBD1 (6 bases). Germline V CDR1 and CDR2: MNHNY, SVGAGI (reference sequence). The CDR3 consists of 13 residues. V lost 7 bases and J 2 bases, leaving 10 bases between the germline ends. The CDR3 sequence is CASKRGTTDTQYF. CDR3 nucleotides: TGTGCCAGCAAAAGGGGGACCACAGATACGCAGTATTTT.

This clonotype was seen repeatedly, ten times or more. The chain recombines TRBV20-1 with TRBJ2-4; perhaps D is TRBD1 or TRBD2 (5 bases each). Germline loops: CDR1 DFQATT, CDR2 SNEGSKA (reference sequence). V was cut by 2 bases and J by 6 bases, with 14 bases left in between. The CDR3 contains 14 residues. DNA for the CDR3: TGCAGTGCTAGACACCACGATGGGGGAAACATTCAGTACTTC. Its translation is CSARHHDGGNIQYF.

The table lists this clonotype with many counts. This chain joins TRBV5-1 and TRBJ1-6; TRBD1 is a possible D gene (5 bases). V was pared by 7 bases and J by 7 bases, with 18 bases between. The CDR3 is 15 residues long. Germline assignment: CDR1 SGHRS and CDR2 YFSETQ. Here the CDR3 DNA reads TGCGCCAGCCAATCGATTGGGGGTTCGAATTCACCCCTCCACTTT. It codes for CASQSIGGSNSPLHF.

This sequence joins TRBV5-5 and TRBJ1-1, with unresolved D. Germline assignment: CDR1 SGHKS and CDR2 YYEKEE (reference sequence). Trimming took 7 bases from V and 8 from J, leaving 9 bases between them. The CDR3 covers 10 residues. The CDR3 DNA follows: TGTGCCAGCGGCTACCCGGAAGCTTTCTTT. Translating it yields CASGYPEAFF.

This clonotype came up a few times. The chain couples TRBV29-1 to TRBJ1-1, with D possibly being TRBD1 (6 bases). This CDR3 contains 17 residues. The V gene's germline CDR1 is SQVTM and CDR2 ANQGSEA. Trimming cost V 8 bases and J 4 bases, with 29 bases left between them. CDR3 protein: CSFSSGRGSRRGTEAFF. The DNA of the CDR3 is TGCAGCTTCTCGTCGGGCAGGGGATCTCGAAGGGGCACTGAAGCTTTCTTT.

This clonotype showed up just a few times. The rearrangement links TRBV29-1 to TRBJ2-1; TRBD2 is a possible D gene (5 bases). The germline V and J ends were trimmed by 0 bases and 0 bases, with 12 bases remaining between them. This CDR3 contains 16 residues. Germline-derived CDR1 and CDR2 are SQVTM and ANQGSEA. CDR3: CSVEDRERSSYNEQFF. The CDR3 coding sequence is TGCAGCGTTGAAGATAGGGAGCGCAGCTCCTACAATGAGCAGTTCTTC.

This clonotype occurred many times. The rearrangement links TRBV5-1 to TRBJ1-6; D is unresolved. Germline V gives CDR1 SGHRS, CDR2 YFSETQ. The CDR3 covers 14 residues. Trimming stripped 5 bases from V and 4 bases from J, with 10 bases between. The CDR3 sequence: CASSEPGYNSPLHF. CDR3 nucleotides: TGCGCCAGCAGTGAACCGGGGTATAATTCACCCCTCCACTTT.

This clonotype was found many times. This chain joins TRBV28 and TRBJ2-1, with 11 bases fitting TRBD1. The CDR3 extends over 16 amino acids. J gave up 8 bases and V 1 base, and 7 bases lay outside the gene matches. CDR1 is MDHEN, CDR2 SYDVKM, per germline. DNA of the CDR3: TGTGCCAGCAGTTTATTCGGACAGGGGGCGAAGGATGAGCAGTTCTTC. Its protein product is CASSLFGQGAKDEQFF.

Concerning this clonotype itself: A much larger clone sits a single nucleotide away, making a read error possible. The chain couples TRBV7-2 to TRBJ2-5; D possibly corresponds to TRBD2 (5 bases). CDR1 and CDR2 from the germline V gene are SGHTA and FQGNSA. The CDR3 is 14 amino acids. CDR3 in DNA: TGTGCCAGCAGCCCGGGAACGTTATTAAAGACCCTGTACTTC. Its protein is CASSPGTLLKTLYF.

In its sample, this clonotype was seen many times. The chain uses TRBV7-3 and TRBJ2-1; D is ambiguous. This CDR3 is built from 15 residues. Germline loops: CDR1 SGHTA, CDR2 FQGTGA. Trimming removed 5 bases at V and 3 bases at J, with 14 bases between. CDR3 sequence (DNA): TGTGCCAGCAGCCTCATAGACTCGGACTACAATGAGCAGTTCTTC. This gives the protein CASSLIDSDYNEQFF.

This clonotype has ten or more counts. This CDR3 is CASSFFGGAEEYF. The CDR3 region has the DNA TGTGCCAGCAGCTTCTTCGGAGGAGCAGAGGAGTATTTT. This sequence joins TRBV11-2 and TRBJ2-3; a possible D gene is TRBD2 (5 bases). Germline V gene data show CDR1 as SGHAT and CDR2 as FQNNGV. The ends were cut back, 3 bases at V and 13 bases at J, with 17 bases in the middle. CDR3 length equals 13 residues. The full variable domain, its missing parts supplied by reference TRBV11-2 and TRBJ2-3, is EAGVAQSPRYKIIEKRQSVAFWCNPISGHATLYWYQQILGQGPKLLIQFQNNGVVDDSQLPKDRFSAERLKGVDSTLKIQPAKLEDSAVYLCASSFFGGAEEYFGPGTRLTVL.

At least ten counts were recorded for this clonotype. One junction end does not reproduce the germline sequence, and a read error may be involved. The genes are TRBV20-1 and TRBJ1-4; D remains ambiguous. The V gene's germline CDR1 is DFQATT and CDR2 SNEGSKA (reference sequence). This CDR3 has 15 amino acids. The CDR3 DNA follows: TGCAGTGCTAGAGAGGCGGGCCCCATGTTGGAAAACCTGTTTTTT. Its protein product is CSAREAGPMLENLFF.

At least ten counts were recorded for this clonotype. This chain connects TRBV7-8 to TRBJ1-2; TRBD1 matches at 10 bases. In germline, CDR1 is SGHVS, CDR2 FQNEAQ. J lost 8 bases, V lost 5 bases, and 8 bases had no gene match. The CDR3 sequence is 14 residues long. CDR3 in amino acids: CASSRGTGDKGYTF. The CDR3, as DNA: TGTGCCAGCAGCCGAGGGACAGGGGATAAGGGCTACACCTTC.

This clonotype was seen at least ten times. V is TRBV15 and J is TRBJ2-7; no firm D call. This CDR3 contains 11 residues. Germline V gene data show CDR1 as LNHNV and CDR2 as YYDKDF (reference sequence). Trimming removed 0 bases from V and 5 bases from J, with 2 bases in between. The CDR3 loop reads CATSRDDEQYF. CDR3 bases: TGTGCCACCAGCAGAGATGACGAGCAGTACTTC.

The sample holds many counts of this clonotype. The chain is built from TRBV6-4 and TRBJ1-1; 7 nucleotides line up with TRBD1. Germline CDR1 is MRHNA and CDR2 is SNTAGT. The ends lost 8 bases at V and 1 base at J; junction bases unmatched: 7. This CDR3 has 14 residues. This CDR3 is CASSSGTENTEAFF. The CDR3 coding sequence is TGTGCCAGCTCGTCCGGGACAGAGAACACTGAAGCTTTCTTT.

This clonotype occurred many times. The gene calls are TRBV5-6 and TRBJ1-1, with D perhaps TRBD1 (5 bases). The CDR3 length is 15 residues. Germline CDR1 reads SGHDT; CDR2 reads YYEEEE. Between the trimmed V and J ends, which lost 1 base and 2 bases, there was a span of 12 bases. The CDR3, as DNA: TGTGCCAGCAGCTTGACTCGGGGGATAAACACTGAAGCTTTCTTT. This codes for CASSLTRGINTEAFF. Full variable domain (rest looked up from reference TRBV5-6 and TRBJ1-1): DAGVTQSPTHLIKTRGQQVTLRCSPKSGHDTVSWYQQALGQGPQFIFQYYEEEERQRGNFPDRFSGHQFPNYSSELNVNALLLGDSALYLCASSLTRGINTEAFFGQGTRLTVV.

This clonotype showed up many times. CDR3 sequence (DNA): TGCAGTGCTAGACCTTCCGGGGGGTATAATGAGCAGTTCTTC. Protein product: CSARPSGGYNEQFF. J is TRBJ2-1 and V is TRBV20-1, with TRBD2 matching 7 bases. CDR1 and CDR2 from the germline V gene are DFQATT and SNEGSKA (reference sequence). V lost 2 bases to trimming and J lost 7 bases; unmatched junction nucleotides: 8. CDR3 size: 14 residues.

This sequence joins TRBV11-2 and TRBJ2-3, with 11 bases identical to TRBD2. The CDR3 is 18 amino acids. Looked up from germline, CDR1 is SGHAT and CDR2 is FQNNGV. J was trimmed by 3 bases and V by 2 bases; bases with no gene match: 10. The CDR3 DNA follows: TGTGCCAGCAGCTTAAGTGTAACTAGCGGGAGTCGGACAGATACGCAGTATTTT. Its translation: CASSLSVTSGSRTDTQYF.

This sequence joins TRBV9 and TRBJ2-3, with D perhaps TRBD1 (6 bases). Trimming stripped 5 bases from V and 0 bases from J, with 13 bases between. CDR1 and CDR2 (germline): SGDLS, YYNGEE. The CDR3 runs 15 residues. CDR3 in amino acids: CASSDLGTSTDTQYF. In nucleotides, the CDR3 is TGTGCCAGCAGTGACCTCGGGACAAGCACAGATACGCAGTATTTT.

This clonotype was detected ten times or more. The rearrangement joins TRBV12-3 or TRBV12-4 to TRBJ1-2, with D perhaps TRBD1 (6 bases). The CDR3 is 14 amino acids. V was pared by 6 bases and J by 8 bases, with 19 bases between. DNA for the CDR3: TGTGCCAGCAGCCTTCCCTTGGGGGCCGGGGGCTACACCTTC. Its translation: CASSLPLGAGGYTF.